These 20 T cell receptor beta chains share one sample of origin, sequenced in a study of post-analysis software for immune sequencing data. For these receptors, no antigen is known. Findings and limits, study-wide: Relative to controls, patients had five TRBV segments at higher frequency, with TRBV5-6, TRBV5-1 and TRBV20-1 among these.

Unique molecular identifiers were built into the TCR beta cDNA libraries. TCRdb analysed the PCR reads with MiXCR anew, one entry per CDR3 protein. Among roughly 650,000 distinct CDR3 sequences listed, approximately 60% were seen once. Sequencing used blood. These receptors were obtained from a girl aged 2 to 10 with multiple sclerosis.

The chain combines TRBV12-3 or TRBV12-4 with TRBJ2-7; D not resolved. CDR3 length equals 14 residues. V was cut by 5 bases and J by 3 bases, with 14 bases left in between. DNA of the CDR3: TGTGCCAGCAGTGTCCTTGCGGCTGACTACGAGCAGTACTTC. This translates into CASSVLAADYEQYF.

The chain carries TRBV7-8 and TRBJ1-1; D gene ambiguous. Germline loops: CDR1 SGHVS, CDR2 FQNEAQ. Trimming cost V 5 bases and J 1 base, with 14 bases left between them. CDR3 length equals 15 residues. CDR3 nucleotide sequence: TGTGCCAGCAGCCTGCTTGGGTCTCCGAACACTGAAGCTTTCTTT. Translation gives CASSLLGSPNTEAFF.

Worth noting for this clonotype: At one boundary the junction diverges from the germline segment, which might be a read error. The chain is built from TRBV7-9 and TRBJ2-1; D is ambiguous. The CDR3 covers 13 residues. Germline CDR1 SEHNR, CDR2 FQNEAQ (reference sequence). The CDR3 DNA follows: TGTGCTAGCAGCCCGCCAACTACGAATGAGCAGTTCTTC. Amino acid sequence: CASSPPTTNEQFF.

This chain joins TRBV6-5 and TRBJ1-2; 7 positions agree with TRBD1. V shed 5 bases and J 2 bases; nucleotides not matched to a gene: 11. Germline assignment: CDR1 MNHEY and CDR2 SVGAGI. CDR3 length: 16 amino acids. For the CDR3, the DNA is TGTGCCAGCAGTCCACCCCCGGAGGGGGCCAACTATGGCTACACCTTC. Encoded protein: CASSPPPEGANYGYTF.

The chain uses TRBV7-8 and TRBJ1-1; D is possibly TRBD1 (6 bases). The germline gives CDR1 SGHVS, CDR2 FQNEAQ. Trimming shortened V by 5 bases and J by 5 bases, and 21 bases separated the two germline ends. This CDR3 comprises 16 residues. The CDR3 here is CASSRGGGSTGTEAFF. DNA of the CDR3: TGTGCCAGCAGCCGCGGAGGGGGGAGCACGGGGACTGAAGCTTTCTTT.

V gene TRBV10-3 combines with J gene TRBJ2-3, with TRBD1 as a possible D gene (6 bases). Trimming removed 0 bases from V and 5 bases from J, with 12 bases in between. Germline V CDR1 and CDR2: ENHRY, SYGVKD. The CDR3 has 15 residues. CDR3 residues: CAISESGASEDTQYF. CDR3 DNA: TGTGCCATCAGTGAGTCGGGGGCGTCCGAAGATACGCAGTATTTT.

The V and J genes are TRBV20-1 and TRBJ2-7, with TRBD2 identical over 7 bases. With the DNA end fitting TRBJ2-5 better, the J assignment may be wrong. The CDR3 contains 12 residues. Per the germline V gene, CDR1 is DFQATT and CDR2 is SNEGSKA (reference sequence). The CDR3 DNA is TGCAGTGCCCCGGGAGGCGGGGAGACCCAGTACTTC. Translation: CSAPGGGETQYF.

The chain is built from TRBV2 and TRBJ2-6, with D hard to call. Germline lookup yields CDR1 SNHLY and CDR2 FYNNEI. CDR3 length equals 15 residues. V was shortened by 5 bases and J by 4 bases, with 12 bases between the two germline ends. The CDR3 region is CASSTANSGANVLTF. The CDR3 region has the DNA TGTGCCAGCAGTACCGCCAATTCGGGGGCCAACGTCCTGACTTTC.

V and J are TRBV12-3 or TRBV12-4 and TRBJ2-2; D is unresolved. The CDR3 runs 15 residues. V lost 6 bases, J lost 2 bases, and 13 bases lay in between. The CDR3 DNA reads TGTGCCAGCAGCCCTGTCACCCGTAACACCGGGGAGCTGTTTTTT. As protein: CASSPVTRNTGELFF.

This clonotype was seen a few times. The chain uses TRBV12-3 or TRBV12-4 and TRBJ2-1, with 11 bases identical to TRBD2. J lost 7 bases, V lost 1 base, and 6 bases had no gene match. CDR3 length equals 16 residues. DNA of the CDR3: TGTGCCAGCAGTTTAGAGTCTAGCGGGGGGCGGAATGAGCAGTTCTTC. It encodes CASSLESSGGRNEQFF.

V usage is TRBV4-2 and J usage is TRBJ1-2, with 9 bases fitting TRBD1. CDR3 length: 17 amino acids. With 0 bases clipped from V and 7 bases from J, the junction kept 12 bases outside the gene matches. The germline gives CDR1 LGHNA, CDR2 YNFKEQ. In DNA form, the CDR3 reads TGTGCCAGCAGCCAAGAGGGGGATCGACAGGGGGTAGGTGGCTACACCTTC. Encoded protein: CASSQEGDRQGVGGYTF.

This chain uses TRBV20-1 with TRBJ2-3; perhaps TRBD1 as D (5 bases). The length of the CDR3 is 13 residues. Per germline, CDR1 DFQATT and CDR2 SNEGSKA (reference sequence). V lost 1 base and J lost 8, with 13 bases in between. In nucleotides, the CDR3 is TGCAGTGCTAGAGCACAGGTTCAGGGTACGCAGTATTTT. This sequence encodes CSARAQVQGTQYF.

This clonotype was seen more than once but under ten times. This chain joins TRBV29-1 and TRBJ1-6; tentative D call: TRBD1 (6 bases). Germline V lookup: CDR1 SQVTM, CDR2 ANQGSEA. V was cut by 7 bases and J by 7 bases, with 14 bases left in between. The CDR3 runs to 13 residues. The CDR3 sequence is CSASAGVNSPLHF. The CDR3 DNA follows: TGCAGCGCCTCGGCAGGGGTAAATTCACCCCTCCACTTT.

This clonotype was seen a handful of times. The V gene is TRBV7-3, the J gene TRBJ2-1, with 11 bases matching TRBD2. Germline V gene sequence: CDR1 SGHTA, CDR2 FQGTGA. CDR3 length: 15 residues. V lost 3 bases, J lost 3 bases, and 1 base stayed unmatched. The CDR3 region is CASSLTSGIYNEQFF. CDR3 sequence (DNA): TGTGCCAGCAGCTTGACTAGCGGGATCTACAATGAGCAGTTCTTC.

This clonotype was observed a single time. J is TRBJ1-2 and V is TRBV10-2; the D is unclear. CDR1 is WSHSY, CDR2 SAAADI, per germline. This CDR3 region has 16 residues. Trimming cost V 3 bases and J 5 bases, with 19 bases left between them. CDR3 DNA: TGCGCCAGCAGTGATACGGGGTCTTCCTCCTTATATGGCTACACCTTC. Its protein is CASSDTGSSSLYGYTF.

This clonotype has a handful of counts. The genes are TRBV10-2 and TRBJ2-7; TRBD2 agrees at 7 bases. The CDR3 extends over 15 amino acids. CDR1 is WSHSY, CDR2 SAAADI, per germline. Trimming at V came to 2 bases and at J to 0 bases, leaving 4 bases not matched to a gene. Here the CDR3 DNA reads TGCGCCAGCAGTGAGAGGGAGCGGGACTCCTACGAGCAGTACTTC. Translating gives CASSERERDSYEQYF.

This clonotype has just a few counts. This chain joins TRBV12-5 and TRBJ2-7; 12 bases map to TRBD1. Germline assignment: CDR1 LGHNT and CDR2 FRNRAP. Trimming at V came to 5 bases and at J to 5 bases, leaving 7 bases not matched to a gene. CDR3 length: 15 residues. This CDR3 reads CASGTGQGAGNEQYF. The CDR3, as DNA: TGTGCTAGTGGTACGGGACAGGGGGCGGGCAACGAGCAGTACTTC. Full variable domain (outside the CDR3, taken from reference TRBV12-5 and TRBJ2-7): DARVTQTPRHKVTEMGQEVTMRCQPILGHNTVFWYRQTMMQGLELLAYFRNRAPLDDSGMPKDRFSAEMPDATLATLKIQPSEPRDSAVYFCASGTGQGAGNEQYFGPGTRLTVT.

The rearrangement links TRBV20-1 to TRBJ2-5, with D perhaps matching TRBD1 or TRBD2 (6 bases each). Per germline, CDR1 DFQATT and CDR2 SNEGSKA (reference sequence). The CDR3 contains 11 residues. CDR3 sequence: CNARRGFAQYF. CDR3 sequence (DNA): TGCAATGCCCGGAGGGGGTTTGCCCAGTACTTC.

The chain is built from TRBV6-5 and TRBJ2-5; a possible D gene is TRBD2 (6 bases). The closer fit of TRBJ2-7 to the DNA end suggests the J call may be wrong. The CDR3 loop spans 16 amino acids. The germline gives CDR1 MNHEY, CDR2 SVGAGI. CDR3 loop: CASSYSIIRRAYEQYF. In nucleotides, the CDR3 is TGTGCCAGCAGTTACTCGATTATTCGGAGGGCCTACGAGCAGTACTTC.

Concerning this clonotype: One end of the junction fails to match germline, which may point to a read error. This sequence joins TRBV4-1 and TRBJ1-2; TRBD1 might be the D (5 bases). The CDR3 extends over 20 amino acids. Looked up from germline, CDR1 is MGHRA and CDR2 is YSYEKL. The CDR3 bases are TGCGCCTGCAGCCAAGATCTTGCTGGGGGGACGGGACGTATATTTTATGGCTACACCTTC. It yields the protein CACSQDLAGGTGRIFYGYTF.